This is a list of T cell receptor beta chains from one sample in a study of blood T cell repertoires in COVID-19. Measured with immunoSEQ multiplex PCR; TCRdb has only the in-frame clones, and not every one. The sample contains 140,000 to 150,000 clones, around nine tenths of which appear only once. Sequenced material: peripheral blood. The source is a woman in her forties or fifties with active or convalescent COVID-19. CDR3s include the opening cysteine and the closing phenylalanine or tryptophan. D genes are given only for firm matches. Rows may omit the clone size; those that give it use once, few, many or a size class.

v_gene,j_gene,d_gene,abundance,CDR3nt,CDR3aa
TRBV7-9,TRBJ1-5,TRBD1,.,TGTGCCAGCAGCTCTCCCGGGACAGTCAATCAGCCCCAGCATTTT,CASSSPGTVNQPQHF
TRBV9,TRBJ1-1,.,.,TGTGCCAGCAGCGTAGGGTTCCGGGGAACTGAAGCTTTCTTT,CASSVGFRGTEAFF
TRBV19,TRBJ1-5,.,.,TGTGCCAGTAGTATAGGGACGACAGATCAGCCCCAGCATTTT,CASSIGTTDQPQHF
TRBV19,TRBJ1-1,TRBD1,.,TGTGCCAGTAGTAGACAGGGGGCGGACACTGAAGCTTTCTTT,CASSRQGADTEAFF
TRBV4-3,TRBJ2-2,.,.,TGCGCCAGCAGCATAATCCAGGGGTCCGGGGAGCTGTTTTTT,CASSIIQGSGELFF
TRBV7-2,TRBJ2-5,TRBD2,.,TGTGCCAGCAGCTTAGGAAGTAGCGGGGGGGCCGAGACCCAGTACTTC,CASSLGSSGGAETQYF
TRBV12-3/TRBV12-4,TRBJ2-5,.,.,TGTGCCAGCAGTTTTCTAGCAGAGACCCAGTACTTC,CASSFLAETQYF
TRBV7-9,TRBJ1-2,TRBD1,.,TGTGCCAGCAGCTCCGGGACAGGGGGCGCGGGCTACACCTTC,CASSSGTGGAGYTF
TRBV7-8,TRBJ1-4,.,.,TGTGCCAGCAGCTTAAGGGAGGGAGGAACTAATGAAAAACTGTTTTTT,CASSLREGGTNEKLFF
TRBV4-2,TRBJ1-5,.,.,TGTGCCAGCAGCCAAGTAGGACAGAACAATCAGCCCCAGCATTTT,CASSQVGQNNQPQHF
TRBV4-2,TRBJ1-2,TRBD1,.,TGTGCCAGCAGCCCAGTGGGCAGGGGGCGGATTGGCTACACCTTC,CASSPVGRGRIGYTF
TRBV4-1,TRBJ2-1,TRBD1,.,TGCGCCAGCAGCCAAACCTTAACAGGGGGCGCGTTCAATGAGCAGTTCTTC,CASSQTLTGGAFNEQFF
TRBV18,TRBJ2-1,.,.,TGTGCCAGCTCCCCGGGACTCGGACCCTACAATGAGCAGTTCTTC,CASSPGLGPYNEQFF
TRBV6-1,TRBJ2-7,TRBD1,.,TGTGCCAGCAGTGAGACAGGGGCCTACGAGCAGTACTTC,CASSETGAYEQYF
TRBV12-3/TRBV12-4,TRBJ1-1,.,.,TGTGCCAGCACCACTCTGCCGGACACTGAAGCTTTCTTT,CASTTLPDTEAFF
TRBV27,TRBJ1-5,.,few,TGTGCCAGCAGTGCAGACTCCGTCAATCAGCCCCAGCATTTT,CASSADSVNQPQHF
TRBV6-5,TRBJ2-7,.,.,TGTGCCAGCATCCACAGGTCCTACGAGCAGTACTTC,CASIHRSYEQYF
TRBV12-3/TRBV12-4,TRBJ2-4,.,.,TGTGCCAGCAGCCGGGACACAAACATTCAGTACTTC,CASSRDTNIQYF
TRBV2,TRBJ2-7,TRBD1,.,TGTGCCAGCAGAGAAACAACAGGGGGCCGTAATCCCTACGAGCAGTACTTC,CASRETTGGRNPYEQYF
TRBV18,TRBJ2-5,.,.,TGTGCCAGCTCACCAGATACGGGACAAGAGACCCAGTACTTC,CASSPDTGQETQYF
TRBV5-5,TRBJ1-2,TRBD1,.,TGTGCCAGCAGCAGGGACAGGGCGGTTGGACGGGGCTACACCTTC,CASSRDRAVGRGYTF
TRBV6-5,TRBJ1-6,.,.,TGTGCCAGCACCAAAGGGACAAGGGCCAATTCACCCCTCCACTTT,CASTKGTRANSPLHF
TRBV16,TRBJ1-5,.,few,TGTGCCAGCAGCCAATCCAAAGTCGCGCTCTTCAATCAGCCCCAGCATTTT,CASSQSKVALFNQPQHF
TRBV7-6,TRBJ1-1,TRBD1,few,TGTGCCAGCAGCTATAGGGTGGGGGACAGGGGGTATATGAACACTGAAGCTTTCTTT,CASSYRVGDRGYMNTEAFF
TRBV16,TRBJ1-1,TRBD1,.,TGTGCCAGCAGCCCTTATATAACAGGGGGCACTGAAGCTTTCTTT,CASSPYITGGTEAFF
TRBV19,TRBJ2-5,.,.,TGTGCCAGTAGTTTGTTGGGGGCTGGGGAAGAGACCCAGTACTTC,CASSLLGAGEETQYF
TRBV5-1,TRBJ2-7,.,once,TGCGCCAGCAGCTTGGTGGTGGGGGCCGGCGAGCAGTACTTC,CASSLVVGAGEQYF
TRBV11-2,TRBJ2-5,.,.,TGTGCCAGCAGCTTCAGTTGGGAGACCCAGTACTTC,CASSFSWETQYF
TRBV7-8,TRBJ1-5,.,.,TGTGCCAGCAGCTTAACTCGAGATCAGCCCCAGCATTTT,CASSLTRDQPQHF
TRBV5-1,TRBJ2-4,TRBD1,.,TGCGCCAGCAGCGATCGCCGGGACAGGGAAAACATTCAGTACTTC,CASSDRRDRENIQYF
TRBV7-6,TRBJ2-1,.,.,TGTGCCAGCAGCCGAGGACTCCTCGGGAGCAATGAGCAGTTCTTC,CASSRGLLGSNEQFF
TRBV30,TRBJ1-4,TRBD1,.,TGTGCCTGGAGTCTGACAGGGTGGGGAGAAAAACTGTTTTTT,CAWSLTGWGEKLFF
TRBV30,TRBJ2-5,.,.,TGTGCCTGGAGTACAGGGTTGAGGATCGAGACCCAGTACTTC,CAWSTGLRIETQYF
TRBV6-6,TRBJ1-1,.,few,TGTGCCAGCAGTTTGACAGGAAAAGCTTTCTTT,CASSLTGKAFF
TRBV4-1,TRBJ1-2,TRBD1,.,TGCGCCAGCAGCCAACCTACAGGGGGCGCGTCGCGTGGCTACACCTTC,CASSQPTGGASRGYTF
TRBV10-3,TRBJ1-1,.,.,TGTGCCATCAGGACAGGTCTGAACACTGAAGCTTTCTTT,CAIRTGLNTEAFF
TRBV7-9,TRBJ2-3,.,.,TGTGCCAGCACCCAAACAGATACGCAGTATTTT,CASTQTDTQYF
TRBV18,TRBJ1-5,.,.,TGTGCCAGCTCACCTCAGACTTATAGCAATCAGCCCCAGCATTTT,CASSPQTYSNQPQHF
TRBV5-1,TRBJ2-3,.,.,TGCGCCAGCAGCTTGGTCGGGAGTAGTGATACGCAGTATTTT,CASSLVGSSDTQYF
TRBV6-5,TRBJ2-7,.,.,TGTGCCAGCAGTTATGGGCAGGGTTACAACGAGCAGTACTTC,CASSYGQGYNEQYF
TRBV4-1,TRBJ1-2,.,.,TGCGCCAGCAGCCAAGGCGGCCTAGATAACTATGGCTACACCTTC,CASSQGGLDNYGYTF
TRBV12-5,TRBJ1-5,TRBD1,once,TGTGCTAGTGGTTTGGACCAGGGGACCCGGACAGGGATACTCCAGCATTTT,CASGLDQGTRTGILQHF
TRBV6-5,TRBJ2-1,.,.,TGTGCCAGCAGAGGGGGAAATGAGCAGTTCTTC,CASRGGNEQFF
TRBV4-2,TRBJ2-5,.,.,TGTGCCAGCAGCCATTTTCCGGGAGAGGGTCAGGAGACCCAGTACTTC,CASSHFPGEGQETQYF
TRBV27,TRBJ1-2,.,.,TGTGCCAGCAGTATTGAGGCGGTGGCCTTGCATGGCTACACCTTC,CASSIEAVALHGYTF
TRBV12-3/TRBV12-4,TRBJ1-2,.,.,TGTGCCAGCAGTTTTGGGACACGCTATGGCTACACCTTC,CASSFGTRYGYTF
TRBV4-3,TRBJ1-2,TRBD1,.,TGCGCCAGCAGCCATCAAACAGGGGACTATGGCTACACCTTC,CASSHQTGDYGYTF
TRBV10-3,TRBJ2-1,.,.,TGTGCCATCAGTGGGGTTGCGGTCGGGAGAAATGAGCAGTTCTTC,CAISGVAVGRNEQFF
TRBV12-3/TRBV12-4,TRBJ1-2,TRBD1,once,TGTGCCAGCAGAGCCACAGGGGCTGGCTACACCTTC,CASRATGAGYTF
TRBV4-1,TRBJ1-1,TRBD1,.,TGCGCCAGCAGAGTCCAATGGGACAGCGCGAACACTGAAGCTTTCTTT,CASRVQWDSANTEAFF
TRBV3-1/TRBV3-2,TRBJ1-1,.,.,TGTGCCAGCAGCCCGAGTCAAACTGAAGCTTTCTTT,CASSPSQTEAFF
TRBV10-3,TRBJ1-2,TRBD1,few,TGTGCCATCAGCGCCCTGGACAGGGGGCGAGGCTACACCTTC,CAISALDRGRGYTF
TRBV25-1,TRBJ2-5,TRBD2,.,TGTGCCAGCAGTGGAGCGGGGGGCACCCAAGAGACCCAGTACTTC,CASSGAGGTQETQYF
TRBV28,TRBJ2-7,TRBD2,once,TGTGCCAGCAGTTTATCCCTTCGCGGGGGGGCCACCTACGAGCAGTACTTC,CASSLSLRGGATYEQYF
TRBV21-1,TRBJ1-6,.,.,TGTGCCAGCAGTAGCGGACACCTGTGCAGACTCTATAATTCACCCCTCCACTTT,CASSSGHLCRLYNSPLHF
TRBV6-4,TRBJ2-3,TRBD2,.,TGTGCCAGCAGTAAACTAGCGGGGGCCACAGATACGCAGTATTTT,CASSKLAGATDTQYF
TRBV7-2,TRBJ1-4,.,.,TGTGCCAGCAGCTTTGGAAAGACGAGGACTAATGAAAAACTGTTTTTT,CASSFGKTRTNEKLFF
TRBV19,TRBJ1-1,.,.,TGTGCCAGTAGTATCCCCGCCGGGATCACTGAAGCTTTCTTT,CASSIPAGITEAFF
TRBV5-4,TRBJ1-2,.,.,TGTGCCAGCAGCTTGGCCCGGGTCAGTGGGGAGTATGGCTACACCTTC,CASSLARVSGEYGYTF
TRBV7-2,TRBJ1-3,TRBD1,.,TGTGCCAGCAGCTTAGGGACAGGGTTTACCACCATATATTTT,CASSLGTGFTTIYF